This TCR beta chain was sequenced in a study of blood T cell repertoires in COVID-19. Original data processing: Amplification from reference gene primers served as the basis for estimated nucleated cell counts. This table comes from immunoSEQ multiplex PCR, and its TCRdb copy is limited to in-frame clones, with some not included. From that table come the V and J calls and clone size; the DNA was used to work out D and trimming. The sample has around 150,000 clones, 85% to 90% seen once. Input material: peripheral blood. The sequence derives from a woman between 40 and 50 years old with acute or convalescent COVID-19.

CDR3 coding DNA: TGTGCCAGCAGCTTAACACATAACAATGAGCAGTTCTTC. Protein product: CASSLTHNNEQFF. This chain joins TRBV7-9 and TRBJ2-1; D remains ambiguous. Germline assignment: CDR1 SEHNR and CDR2 FQNEAQ (reference sequence). This CDR3 contains 13 residues. V was pared by 2 bases and J by 5 bases, with 7 bases between.